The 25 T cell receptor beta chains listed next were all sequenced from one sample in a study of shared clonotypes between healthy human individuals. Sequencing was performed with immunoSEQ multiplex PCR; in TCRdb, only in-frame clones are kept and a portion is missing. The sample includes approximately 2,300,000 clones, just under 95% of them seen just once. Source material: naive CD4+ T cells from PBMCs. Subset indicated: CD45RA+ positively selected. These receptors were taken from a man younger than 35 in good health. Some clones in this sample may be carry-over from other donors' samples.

The CDR3 bases are TGTGCCAGCAGTGACCCTTTTAATGAGCAGTTCTTC. This sequence encodes CASSDPFNEQFF. This chain links TRBV2 with TRBJ2-1; D gene ambiguous. CDR3 size: 12 residues. The germline V gene encodes CDR1 SNHLY and CDR2 FYNNEI. The V end lost 3 bases, the J end lost 7 bases, and 7 bases lay between the germline ends.

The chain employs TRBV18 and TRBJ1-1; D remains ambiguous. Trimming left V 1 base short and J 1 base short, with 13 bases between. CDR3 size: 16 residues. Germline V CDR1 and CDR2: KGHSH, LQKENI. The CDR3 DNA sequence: TGTGCCAGCTCACCACGGGCCCCCATGCCGAACACTGAAGCTTTCTTT. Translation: CASSPRAPMPNTEAFF. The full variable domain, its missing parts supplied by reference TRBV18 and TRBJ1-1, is NAGVMQNPRHLVRRRGQEARLRCSPMKGHSHVYWYRQLPEEGLKFMVYLQKENIIDESGMPKERFSAEFPKEGPSILRIQQVVRGDSAAYFCASSPRAPMPNTEAFFGQGTRLTVV.

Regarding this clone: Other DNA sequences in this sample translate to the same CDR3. The CDR3, as DNA: TGTGCCAGCTCAACTGGGGGGAACACTGAAGCTTTCTTT. It translates to CASSTGGNTEAFF. The V gene is TRBV18, the J gene TRBJ1-1; tentative D call: TRBD1 (5 bases). V was shortened by 5 bases and J by 1 base, with 8 bases between the two germline ends. CDR1 is KGHSH and CDR2 is LQKENI in the germline V gene. The CDR3 is made up of 13 amino acids.

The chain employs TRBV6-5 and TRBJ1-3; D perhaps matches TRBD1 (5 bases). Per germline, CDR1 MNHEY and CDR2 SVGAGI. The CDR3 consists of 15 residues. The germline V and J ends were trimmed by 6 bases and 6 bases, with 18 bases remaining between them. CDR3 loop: CASSRFGGEENTIYF. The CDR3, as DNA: TGTGCCAGCAGCCGATTCGGGGGGGAGGAAAACACCATATATTTT.

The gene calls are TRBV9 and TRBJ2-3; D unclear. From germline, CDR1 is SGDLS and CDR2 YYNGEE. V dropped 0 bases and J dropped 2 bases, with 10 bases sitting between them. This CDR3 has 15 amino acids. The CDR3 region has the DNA TGTGCCAGCAGCGTAGGGAACAGCCTCACAGATACGCAGTATTTT. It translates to CASSVGNSLTDTQYF.

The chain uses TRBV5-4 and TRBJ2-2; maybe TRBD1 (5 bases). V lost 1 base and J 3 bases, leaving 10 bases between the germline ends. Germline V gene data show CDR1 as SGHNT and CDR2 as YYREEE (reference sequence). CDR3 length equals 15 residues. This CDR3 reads CASSLSGWDTGELFF. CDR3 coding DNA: TGTGCCAGCAGCTTGTCAGGGTGGGACACCGGGGAGCTGTTTTTT. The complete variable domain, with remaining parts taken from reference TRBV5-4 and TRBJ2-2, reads ETGVTQSPTHLIKTRGQQVTLRCSSQSGHNTVSWYQQALGQGPQFIFQYYREEENGRGNFPPRFSGLQFPNYSSELNVNALELDDSALYLCASSLSGWDTGELFFGEGSRLTVL.

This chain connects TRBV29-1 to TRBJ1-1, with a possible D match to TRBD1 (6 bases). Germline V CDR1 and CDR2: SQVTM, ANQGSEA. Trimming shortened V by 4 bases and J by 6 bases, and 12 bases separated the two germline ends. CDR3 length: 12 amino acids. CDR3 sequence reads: CSVGPAGAEAFF. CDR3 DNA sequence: TGCAGCGTTGGTCCCGCAGGGGCTGAAGCTTTCTTT.

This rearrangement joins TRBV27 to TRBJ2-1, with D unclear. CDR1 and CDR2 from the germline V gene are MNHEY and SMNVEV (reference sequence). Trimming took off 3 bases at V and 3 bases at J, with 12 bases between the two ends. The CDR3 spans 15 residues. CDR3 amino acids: CASSFSIRYYNEQFF. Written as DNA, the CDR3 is TGTGCCAGCAGTTTTTCGATCAGATACTACAATGAGCAGTTCTTC.

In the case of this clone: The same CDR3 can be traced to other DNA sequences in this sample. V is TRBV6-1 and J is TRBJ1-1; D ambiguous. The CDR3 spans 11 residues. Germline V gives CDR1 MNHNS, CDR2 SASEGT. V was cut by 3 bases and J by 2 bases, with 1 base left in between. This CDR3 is CASSDNTEAFF. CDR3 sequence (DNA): TGTGCCAGCAGTGACAACACTGAAGCTTTCTTT.

CDR3: CSGGTGAKTEAFF. The DNA for the CDR3 is TGCAGCGGGGGCACAGGGGCAAAAACTGAAGCTTTCTTT. The chain has TRBV29-1 and TRBJ1-1; 7 bases map to TRBD1. Looked up from germline, CDR1 is SQVTM and CDR2 is ANQGSEA. V was pared by 7 bases and J by 5 bases, with 10 bases of the junction left unmatched. The CDR3 has 13 amino acids.

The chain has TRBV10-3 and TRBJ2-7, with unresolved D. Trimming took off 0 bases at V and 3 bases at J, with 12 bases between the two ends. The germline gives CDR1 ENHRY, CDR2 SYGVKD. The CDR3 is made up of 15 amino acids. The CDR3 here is CAISESAAANYEQYF. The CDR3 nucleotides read TGTGCCATCAGTGAGTCTGCAGCCGCCAACTACGAGCAGTACTTC.

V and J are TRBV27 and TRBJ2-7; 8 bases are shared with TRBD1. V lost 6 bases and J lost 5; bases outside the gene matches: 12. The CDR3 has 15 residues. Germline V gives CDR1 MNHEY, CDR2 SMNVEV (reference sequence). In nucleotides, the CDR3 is TGTGCCAGCAGAGACAGGGGAGTAGATCTCCACGAGCAGTACTTC. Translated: CASRDRGVDLHEQYF.

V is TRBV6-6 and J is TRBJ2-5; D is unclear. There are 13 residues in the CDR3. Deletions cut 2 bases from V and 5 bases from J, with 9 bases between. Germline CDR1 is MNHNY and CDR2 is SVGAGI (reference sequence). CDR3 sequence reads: CASSYIGKETQYF. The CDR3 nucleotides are TGTGCCAGCAGTTACATAGGGAAGGAGACCCAGTACTTC.

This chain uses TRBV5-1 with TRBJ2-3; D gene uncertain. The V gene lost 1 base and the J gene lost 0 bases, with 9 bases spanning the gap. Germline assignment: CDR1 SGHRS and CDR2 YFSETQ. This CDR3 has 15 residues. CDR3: CASSLPVASTDTQYF. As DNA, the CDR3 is TGCGCCAGCAGCTTGCCGGTTGCTAGCACAGATACGCAGTATTTT.

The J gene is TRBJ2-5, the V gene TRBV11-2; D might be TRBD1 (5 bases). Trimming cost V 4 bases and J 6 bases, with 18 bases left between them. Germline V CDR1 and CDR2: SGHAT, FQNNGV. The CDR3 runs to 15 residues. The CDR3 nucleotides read TGTGCCAGCAGCTCGACAGCCTTAGTAGATAAGACCCAGTACTTC. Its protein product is CASSSTALVDKTQYF.

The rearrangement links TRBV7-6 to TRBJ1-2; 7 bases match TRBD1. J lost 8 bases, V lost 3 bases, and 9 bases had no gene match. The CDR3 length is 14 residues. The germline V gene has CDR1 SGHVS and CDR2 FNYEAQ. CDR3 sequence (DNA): TGTGCCAGCAGCTTGACACAGGGGCCGGGGGGCTACACCTTC. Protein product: CASSLTQGPGGYTF. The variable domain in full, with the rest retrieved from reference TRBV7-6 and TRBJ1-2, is GAGVSQSPRYKVTKRGQDVALRCDPISGHVSLYWYRQALGQGPEFLTYFNYEAQQDKSGLPNDRFSAERPEGSISTLTIQRTEQRDSAMYRCASSLTQGPGGYTFGSGTRLTVV.

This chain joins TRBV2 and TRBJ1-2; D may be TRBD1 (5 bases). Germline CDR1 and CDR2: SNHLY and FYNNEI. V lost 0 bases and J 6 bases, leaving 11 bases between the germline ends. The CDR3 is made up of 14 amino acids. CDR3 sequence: CASSEARDSHGYTF. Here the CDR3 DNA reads TGTGCCAGCAGTGAAGCACGCGACAGTCATGGCTACACCTTC.

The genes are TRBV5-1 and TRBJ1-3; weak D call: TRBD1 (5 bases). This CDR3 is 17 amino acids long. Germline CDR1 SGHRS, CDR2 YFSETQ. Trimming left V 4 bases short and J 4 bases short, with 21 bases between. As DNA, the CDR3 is TGCGCCAGCAGCGACCGCGACCCCGACAGTGCCGGAAACACCATATATTTT. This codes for CASSDRDPDSAGNTIYF.

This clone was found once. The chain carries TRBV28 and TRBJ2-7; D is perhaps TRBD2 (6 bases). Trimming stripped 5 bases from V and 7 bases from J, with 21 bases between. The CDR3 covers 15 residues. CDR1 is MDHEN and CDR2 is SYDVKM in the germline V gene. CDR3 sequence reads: CASSTPRRGPREQYF. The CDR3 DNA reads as TGTGCCAGCAGTACCCCCAGGAGGGGCCCGCGGGAGCAGTACTTC.

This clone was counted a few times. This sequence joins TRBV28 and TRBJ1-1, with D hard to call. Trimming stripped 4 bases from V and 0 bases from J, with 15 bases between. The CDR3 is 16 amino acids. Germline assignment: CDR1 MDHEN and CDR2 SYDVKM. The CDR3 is CASSSRPHGMNTEAFF. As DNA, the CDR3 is TGTGCCAGCAGTTCGAGGCCTCATGGCATGAACACTGAAGCTTTCTTT.

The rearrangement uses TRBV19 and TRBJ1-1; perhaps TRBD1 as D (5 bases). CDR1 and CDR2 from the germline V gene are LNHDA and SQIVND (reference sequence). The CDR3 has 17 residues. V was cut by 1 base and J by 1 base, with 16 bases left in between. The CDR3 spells CASSIVRGSRKNTEAFF. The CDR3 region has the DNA TGTGCCAGTAGTATAGTTAGGGGAAGTAGAAAGAACACTGAAGCTTTCTTT.

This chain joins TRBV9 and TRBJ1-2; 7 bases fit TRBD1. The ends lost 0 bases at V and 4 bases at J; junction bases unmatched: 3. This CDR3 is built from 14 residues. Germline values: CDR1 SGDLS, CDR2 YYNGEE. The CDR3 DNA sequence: TGTGCCAGCAGCGTAGTGGGGACAGCCTATGGCTACACCTTC. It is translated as CASSVVGTAYGYTF. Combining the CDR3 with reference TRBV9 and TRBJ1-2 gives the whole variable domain DSGVTQTPKHLITATGQRVTLRCSPRSGDLSVYWYQQSLDQGLQFLIQYYNGEERAKGNILERFSAQQFPDLHSELNLSSLELGDSALYFCASSVVGTAYGYTFGSGTRLTVV.

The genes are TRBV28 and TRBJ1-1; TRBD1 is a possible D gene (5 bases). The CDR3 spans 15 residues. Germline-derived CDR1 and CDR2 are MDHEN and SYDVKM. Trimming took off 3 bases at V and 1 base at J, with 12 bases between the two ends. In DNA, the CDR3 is TGTGCCAGCAGTTTGGTGGGGACGGAGAACACTGAAGCTTTCTTT. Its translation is CASSLVGTENTEAFF.

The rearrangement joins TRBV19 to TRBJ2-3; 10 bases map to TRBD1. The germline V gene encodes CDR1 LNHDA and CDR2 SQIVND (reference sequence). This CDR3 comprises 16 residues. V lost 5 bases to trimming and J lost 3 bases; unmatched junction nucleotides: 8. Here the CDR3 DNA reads TGTGCCAGTAGTCTACGGACAGGGGGTGGGACAGATACGCAGTATTTT. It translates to CASSLRTGGGTDTQYF.

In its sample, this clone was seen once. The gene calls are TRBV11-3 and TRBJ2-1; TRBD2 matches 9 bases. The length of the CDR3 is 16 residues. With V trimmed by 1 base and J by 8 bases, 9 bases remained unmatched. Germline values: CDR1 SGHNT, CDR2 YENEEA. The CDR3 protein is CASSLGGSGSVDEQFF. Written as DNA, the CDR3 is TGTGCCAGCAGCTTAGGGGGTAGCGGGAGTGTGGATGAGCAGTTCTTC.